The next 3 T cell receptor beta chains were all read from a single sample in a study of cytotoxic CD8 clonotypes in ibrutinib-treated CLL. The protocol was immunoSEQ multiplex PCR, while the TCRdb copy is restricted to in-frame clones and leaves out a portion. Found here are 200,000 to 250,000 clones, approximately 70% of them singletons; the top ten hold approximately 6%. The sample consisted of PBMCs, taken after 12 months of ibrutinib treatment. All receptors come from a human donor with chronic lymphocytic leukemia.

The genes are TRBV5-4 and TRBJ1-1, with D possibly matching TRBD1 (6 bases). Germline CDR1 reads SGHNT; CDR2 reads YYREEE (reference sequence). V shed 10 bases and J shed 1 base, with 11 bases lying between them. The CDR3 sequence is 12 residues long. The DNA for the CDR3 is TGTGCCTTTCAGGGGTGGAACACTGAAGCTTTCTTT. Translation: CAFQGWNTEAFF.

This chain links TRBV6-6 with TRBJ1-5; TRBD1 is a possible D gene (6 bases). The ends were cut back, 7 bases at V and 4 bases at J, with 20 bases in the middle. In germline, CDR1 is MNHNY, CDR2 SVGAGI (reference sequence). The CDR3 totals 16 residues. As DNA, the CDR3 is TGTGCCAGCACCACCGGAGGAACGCAGGGGAATCAGCCCCAGCATTTT. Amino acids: CASTTGGTQGNQPQHF.

CDR3 nucleotide sequence: TGTGCCAGCAGCTTAGTGGCTGATGGCTACACCTTC. This sequence encodes CASSLVADGYTF. The V gene is TRBV7-2, the J gene TRBJ1-2; D remains unclear. Trimming cost V 1 base and J 6 bases, with 6 bases left between them. Germline values: CDR1 SGHTA, CDR2 FQGNSA. The CDR3 loop spans 12 amino acids.